What follows are 15 T cell receptor beta chains derived from one specimen sequenced in a study of blood T cells in healthy people across ages. Next came a second PCR, run for about 6 to 11 cycles, which used a sample-barcoded 5' primer along with a J-beta primer mix. TCRdb redid the calling of the 5' RACE reads with MiXCR, one entry per CDR3 protein. Among fewer than 750,000 distinct CDR3 sequences listed, less than 60% were seen once. The source material was blood. The receptors here all came from a man older than 75 in good health.

This clonotype was seen a few times. The rearrangement uses TRBV28 and TRBJ2-1, with a tentative D call TRBD1 (6 bases). The CDR3 is 14 residues long. Germline V gives CDR1 MDHEN, CDR2 SYDVKM. V lost 9 bases and J lost 1, with 13 bases in between. The CDR3 loop is CASHPQGSYNEQFF. The CDR3 DNA follows: TGTGCCAGTCATCCGCAGGGGTCCTACAATGAGCAGTTCTTC.

This clonotype was observed once. One end of the junction is discordant with germline, which a read error may explain. The chain has TRBV7-2 and TRBJ2-2, with a tentative D call TRBD2 (5 bases). The CDR3 is 16 amino acids. CDR1 is SGHTA and CDR2 is FQGNSA in the germline V gene. CDR3 DNA: TGTGCCGGCAGCTGGCTGGGAGCCGTTAACACCGGGGAGCTGTTTTTT. Protein product: CAGSWLGAVNTGELFF. Full variable domain (missing parts from reference TRBV7-2 and TRBJ2-2): GAGVSQSPSNKVTEKGKDVELRCDPISGHTALYWYRQSLGQGLEFLIYFQGNSAPDKSGLPSDRFSAERTGGSVSTLTIQRTQQEDSAVYLCAGSWLGAVNTGELFFGEGSRLTVL.

This clonotype was found a few times. Here the CDR3 DNA reads TGCAGTGCTACGGGACTAGCGGGAGCGAGACCCTCCTACGAGCAGTACTTC. This encodes CSATGLAGARPSYEQYF. This sequence joins TRBV20-1 and TRBJ2-7, with 14 bases that match TRBD2. Germline-derived CDR1 and CDR2 are DFQATT and SNEGSKA (reference sequence). CDR3 length: 17 amino acids. The J segment lost 0 bases and the V segment lost 4 bases, leaving 8 bases of the junction unmatched.

This clonotype appeared a few times. This chain links TRBV12-3 or TRBV12-4 with TRBJ2-3; D call uncertain. V dropped 6 bases and J dropped 2 bases, with 12 bases sitting between them. The CDR3 is 14 amino acids. The CDR3, as DNA: TGTGCCAGCAGGGTAGACTGGGCCACAGATACGCAGTATTTT. This sequence encodes CASRVDWATDTQYF.

This chain connects TRBV12-3 or TRBV12-4 to TRBJ2-5, with 8 bases lining up with TRBD1. Losses at the gene ends were 3 bases for V and 5 bases for J; bases not matched to a gene: 8. There are 15 residues in the CDR3. Here the CDR3 reads CASSFRTGYGETQYF. The CDR3 coding sequence is TGTGCCAGCAGTTTCCGGACAGGGTATGGGGAGACCCAGTACTTC.

The rearrangement uses TRBV6-6 and TRBJ1-1; D gene unclear. Trimming shortened V by 4 bases and J by 1 base, and 4 bases separated the two germline ends. Germline CDR1 reads MNHNY; CDR2 reads SVGAGI (reference sequence). This CDR3 contains 12 residues. CDR3 loop: CASSSRNTEAFF. The CDR3 nucleotides are TGTGCCAGCAGTTCCCGGAACACTGAAGCTTTCTTT.

This clonotype was found a few times. This sequence joins TRBV27 and TRBJ2-5; D is unresolved. The germline V gene encodes CDR1 MNHEY and CDR2 SMNVEV (reference sequence). Trimming left V 8 bases short and J 1 base short, with 11 bases between. CDR3 length: 13 amino acids. CDR3 protein: CASRGTRQETQYF. The CDR3 nucleotides read TGTGCCAGCCGTGGAACACGCCAAGAGACCCAGTACTTC.

For this clonotype: A much larger clone sits a single nucleotide away, making a read error possible. This rearrangement joins TRBV10-3 to TRBJ2-1; TRBD2 agrees at 10 bases. The DNA end favors TRBJ2-7, so the J call may be wrong. Germline values: CDR1 ENHRY, CDR2 SYGVKD. The CDR3 has 15 residues. CDR3 amino acids: CAISEASGGNNEQYF. DNA of the CDR3: TGTGCCATCAGTGAAGCTAGCGGGGGAAACAATGAGCAGTACTTC.

This clonotype has a handful of counts. The V gene is TRBV7-2, the J gene TRBJ2-3; D uncertain. Germline CDR1 reads SGHTA; CDR2 reads FQGNSA. V gave up 5 bases and J gave up 0 bases, with 12 bases separating them. This CDR3 has 15 residues. Here the CDR3 reads CASSHGTDSTDTQYF. In DNA, the CDR3 is TGTGCCAGCAGCCACGGTACGGACAGCACAGATACGCAGTATTTT.

The chain combines TRBV7-2 with TRBJ1-5; D ambiguous. Germline V gene sequence: CDR1 SGHTA, CDR2 FQGNSA. With 5 bases removed from V and 6 bases from J, the gap between germline ends came to 14 bases. The CDR3 runs 14 residues. Here the CDR3 reads CASSQTLSGQPQHF. For the CDR3, the DNA is TGTGCCAGCAGCCAAACTCTTTCGGGTCAGCCCCAGCATTTT.

This clonotype was detected a few times. The gene calls are TRBV29-1 and TRBJ2-7; 11 nucleotides align to TRBD1. The CDR3 extends over 14 amino acids. The J segment lost 5 bases and the V segment lost 3 bases, leaving 6 bases of the junction unmatched. Germline CDR1 SQVTM, CDR2 ANQGSEA. The CDR3 bases are TGCAGCGTTGATTTGGGACAGGGGGTCCACGAGCAGTACTTC. It specifies CSVDLGQGVHEQYF.

DNA for the CDR3: TGTGCCAGCAACACCGCCGAAGATACGCAGTATTTT. As protein: CASNTAEDTQYF. J is TRBJ2-3 and V is TRBV2; D is ambiguous. Germline lookup yields CDR1 SNHLY and CDR2 FYNNEI. The CDR3 has 12 amino acids. Trimming left V 7 bases short and J 5 bases short, with 10 bases between.

The J gene is TRBJ2-7, the V gene TRBV7-2; maybe TRBD1 (6 bases). CDR1 and CDR2 from the germline V gene are SGHTA and FQGNSA. The V end was cut by 5 bases, the J end by 6 bases, with 14 bases between. This CDR3 region has 13 residues. The CDR3 nucleotides read TGTGCCAGCAGCCTGGACAGTGTTACCGAGCAGTACTTC. Its translation: CASSLDSVTEQYF.

V usage is TRBV12-3 or TRBV12-4 and J usage is TRBJ2-7; D is undetermined. The CDR3 has 13 residues. Deletions cut 3 bases from V and 3 bases from J, with 9 bases between. In nucleotides, the CDR3 is TGTGCCAGCAGTTTCCAGACATACTACGAGCAGTACTTC. It is translated as CASSFQTYYEQYF.

This clonotype has more than one count but fewer than ten. The genes are TRBV7-9 and TRBJ2-1; TRBD2 matches 12 bases. This CDR3 spans 18 amino acids. Germline V gene lookup returns CDR1 SEHNR and CDR2 FQNEAQ (reference sequence). Trimming cost V 2 bases and J 5 bases; bases outside gene matches: 10. As DNA, the CDR3 is TGTGCCAGCAGCTTAAGGGGGACCACTAGCGGGAGGCACAATGAGCAGTTCTTC. Translation gives CASSLRGTTSGRHNEQFF.